This is a list of T cell receptor beta chains from one sample in a study of shared clonotypes between healthy human individuals. Using immunoSEQ multiplex PCR, the repertoire was profiled, and TCRdb retains in-frame clones only, with some absent. Altogether roughly 770,000 clones are present, 95% to 97% being singletons, with the ten largest covering about 0.25%. The sample consisted of naive CD8+ T cells sorted from blood. These receptors all stem from a man younger than 40 in good health. Each CDR3 is given with its conserved first and last residue. Fields, in order: V gene, D gene, J gene, clone size, CDR3 DNA, CDR3 protein. D genes are given only for firm matches. The size of a clone is reported for some rows only, either as once, few or many, or as a class for expanded clones.

V: TRBV28
D: NA
J: TRBJ1-3
size: NA
DNA: TGTGCCAGCAGTTTTAAAGGGACACTGAACACCATATATTTT
CDR3: CASSFKGTLNTIYF

V: TRBV28
D: NA
J: TRBJ2-7
size: NA
DNA: TGTGCCAGCAGTTTTTCTAGTGGGTACGAGCAGTACTTC
CDR3: CASSFSSGYEQYF

V: TRBV28
D: NA
J: TRBJ2-7
size: NA
DNA: TGTGCCAAGAGACCCCGGCTAGCGCTCTACGAGCAGTACTTC
CDR3: CAKRPRLALYEQYF

V: TRBV7-9
D: NA
J: TRBJ2-3
size: NA
DNA: TGTGCCAGCAGCTTAGTGCAGACCCAAAGGACAGATACGCAGTATTTT
CDR3: CASSLVQTQRTDTQYF

V: TRBV19
D: NA
J: TRBJ1-4
size: few
DNA: TGTGCCAGTAGACCGCCTCCGGCTGAAAAACTGTTTTTT
CDR3: CASRPPPAEKLFF

V: TRBV5-4
D: NA
J: TRBJ2-5
size: NA
DNA: TGTGCCAGCAGCTCTGGGGACTCTCAAGAGACCCAGTACTTC
CDR3: CASSSGDSQETQYF

V: TRBV4-1
D: NA
J: TRBJ2-7
size: NA
DNA: TGCGCCAGCAGCCTGAGGGGAGAGCCCTACGAGCAGTACTTC
CDR3: CASSLRGEPYEQYF

V: TRBV11-2
D: TRBD2
J: TRBJ2-1
size: NA
DNA: TGTGCCAGCAGCTTAATACGGGCAGGGACTAGCGCATACAATGAGCAGTTCTTC
CDR3: CASSLIRAGTSAYNEQFF

V: TRBV7-2
D: NA
J: TRBJ2-1
size: NA
DNA: TGTGCCAGCAGCTTCTTCCCGAATGCGGGGTTGAGATCCCCGGATGAGCAGTTCTTC
CDR3: CASSFFPNAGLRSPDEQFF

V: TRBV7-9
D: NA
J: TRBJ2-7
size: NA
DNA: TGTGCCAGCACCCCCCCCCAGGGGGGCCACGAGCAGTACTTC
CDR3: CASTPPQGGHEQYF

V: TRBV5-1
D: TRBD2
J: TRBJ2-7
size: NA
DNA: TGCGCCAGCAGCTTGGCTAGCGGGCCCGCCTACGAGCAGTACTTC
CDR3: CASSLASGPAYEQYF

V: TRBV27
D: TRBD2
J: TRBJ2-3
size: NA
DNA: TGTGCCAGCAGTCCTAGCGGGCTTTGGGGGCAGTATTTT
CDR3: CASSPSGLWGQYF